This T cell receptor beta chain was recovered during a study of CD8 T cells in ankylosing spondylitis. The study's findings and limits: Prior work had noted some motif variants in reactive arthritis blood and synovial fluid. Within matched ankylosing spondylitis synovial fluid, disease-linked clones were reportedly significantly enriched. Disease-linked clones proved CD8+ and comparatively uncommon in peripheral blood.

Quantitative barcoded 5'-RACE was used to prepare TCR beta libraries. TCRdb passed the 5' RACE reads through MiXCR, listing each CDR3 protein once. The repertoire includes 130,000 to 150,000 distinct CDR3 sequences, roughly 8% of them detected once, and 7.3% sits in the top ten. Germline loops: CDR1 SGHRS, CDR2 YFSETQ. V lost 3 bases to trimming and J lost 6 bases, with 17 bases between them. The CDR3 has 15 amino acids. This clonotype was observed at least ten times. The antigen remains unidentified. This clonotype was obtained from a male donor with ankylosing spondylitis. This rearrangement joins TRBV5-1 to TRBJ2-3; D could derive from TRBD1 or TRBD2 (5 bases each). The sample taken for sequencing was synovial fluid, either unsorted or a sorted T cell fraction (not recorded which). The CDR3 region is CASSYLGTSRDTQYF. In DNA, the CDR3 is TGCGCCAGCAGCTACCTAGGGACGTCCCGGGATACGCAGTATTTT.